This T cell receptor (beta chain) was sequenced in a study of blood T cell repertoires in COVID-19. Participant reports of clinical history set cohort assignment. In Cohort 3, a recovered donor had either two negative PCRs, clearance, or symptom resolution. The method was immunoSEQ multiplex PCR; TCRdb's version includes in-frame clones alone and lacks a portion of them. The repertoire consists of approximately 300,000 clones, with about 90% occurring once and the leading ten covering roughly a tenth. CDR1 SGHTA and CDR2 FQGNSA come from the germline V gene. The CDR3 has 14 amino acids. J lost 0 bases, V lost 5 bases, and 4 bases had no gene match.

This chain uses TRBV7-2 with TRBJ2-7; 7 bases fit TRBD2. The clonotype was recovered from a woman in her thirties who had recovered from COVID-19. Sequences were obtained from PBMCs or T cells enriched from blood (not recorded which). CDR3 sequence: CASSGQRDSYEQYF. In nucleotides, the CDR3 is TGTGCCAGCAGCGGGCAGCGGGACTCCTACGAGCAGTACTTC. The whole variable domain, remainder taken from reference TRBV7-2 and TRBJ2-7, is GAGVSQSPSNKVTEKGKDVELRCDPISGHTALYWYRQSLGQGLEFLIYFQGNSAPDKSGLPSDRFSAERTGGSVSTLTIQRTQQEDSAVYLCASSGQRDSYEQYFGPGTRLTVT.